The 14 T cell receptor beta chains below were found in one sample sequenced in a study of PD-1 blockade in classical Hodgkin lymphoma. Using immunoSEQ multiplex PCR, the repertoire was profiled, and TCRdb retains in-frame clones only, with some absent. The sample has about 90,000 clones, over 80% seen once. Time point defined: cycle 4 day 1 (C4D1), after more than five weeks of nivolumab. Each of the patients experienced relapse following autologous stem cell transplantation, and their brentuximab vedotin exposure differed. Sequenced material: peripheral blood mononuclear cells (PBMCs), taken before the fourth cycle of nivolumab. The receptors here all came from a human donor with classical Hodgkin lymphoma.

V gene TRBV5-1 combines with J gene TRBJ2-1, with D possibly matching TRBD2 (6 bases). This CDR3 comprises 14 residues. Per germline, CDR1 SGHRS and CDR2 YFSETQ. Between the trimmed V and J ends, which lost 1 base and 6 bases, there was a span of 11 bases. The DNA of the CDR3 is TGCGCCAGCAGCTTGATCGGGAGTAGCAATGAGCAGTTCTTC. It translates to CASSLIGSSNEQFF.

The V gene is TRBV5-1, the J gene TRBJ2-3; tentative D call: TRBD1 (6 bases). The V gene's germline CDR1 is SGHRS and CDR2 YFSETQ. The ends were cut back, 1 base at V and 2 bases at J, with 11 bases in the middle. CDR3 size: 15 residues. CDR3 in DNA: TGCGCCAGCAGCTTGTCAGGGGACCCCACAGATACGCAGTATTTT. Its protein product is CASSLSGDPTDTQYF.

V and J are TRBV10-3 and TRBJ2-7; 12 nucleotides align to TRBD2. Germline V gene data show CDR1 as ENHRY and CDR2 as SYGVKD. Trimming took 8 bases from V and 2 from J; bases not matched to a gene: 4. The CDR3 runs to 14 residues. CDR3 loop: CAIGRLAGAYEQYF. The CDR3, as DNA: TGTGCCATCGGCAGACTAGCGGGGGCCTACGAGCAGTACTTC.

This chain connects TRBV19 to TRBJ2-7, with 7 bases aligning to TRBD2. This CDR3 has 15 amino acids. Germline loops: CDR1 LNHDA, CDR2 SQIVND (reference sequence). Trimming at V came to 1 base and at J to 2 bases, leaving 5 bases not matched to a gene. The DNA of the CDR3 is TGTGCCAGTAGTATAGCAGCTAGCGGACCCTACGAGCAGTACTTC. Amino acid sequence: CASSIAASGPYEQYF.

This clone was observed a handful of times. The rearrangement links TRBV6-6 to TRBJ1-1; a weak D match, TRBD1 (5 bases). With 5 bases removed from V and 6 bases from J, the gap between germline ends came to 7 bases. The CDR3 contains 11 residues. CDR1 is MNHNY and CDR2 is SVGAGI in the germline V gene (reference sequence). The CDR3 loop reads CASSGAAEAFF. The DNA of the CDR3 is TGTGCCAGCAGTGGGGCCGCTGAAGCTTTCTTT.

The CDR3 DNA sequence: TGTGCCAGCAGCCGGTCGGGACTAGCGGGAGCTGCAGATACGCAGTATTTT. Its protein is CASSRSGLAGAADTQYF. The rearrangement joins TRBV4-2 to TRBJ2-3; 14 positions agree with TRBD2. Germline V CDR1 and CDR2: LGHNA, YNFKEQ. Trimming removed 4 bases from V and 4 bases from J; junction bases left unmatched: 7. CDR3 length: 17 amino acids.

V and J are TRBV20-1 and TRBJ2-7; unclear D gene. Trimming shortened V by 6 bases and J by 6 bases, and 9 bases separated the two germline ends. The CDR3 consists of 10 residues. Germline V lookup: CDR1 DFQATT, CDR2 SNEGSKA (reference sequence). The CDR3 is CSASKIEQYF. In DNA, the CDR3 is TGCAGTGCCTCAAAGATCGAGCAGTACTTC.

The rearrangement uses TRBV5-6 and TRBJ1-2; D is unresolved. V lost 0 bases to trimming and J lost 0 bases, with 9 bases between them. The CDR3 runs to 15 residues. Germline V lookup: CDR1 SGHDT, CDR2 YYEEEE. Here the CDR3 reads CASSLVNRANYGYTF. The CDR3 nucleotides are TGTGCCAGCAGCTTGGTGAACAGAGCTAACTATGGCTACACCTTC.

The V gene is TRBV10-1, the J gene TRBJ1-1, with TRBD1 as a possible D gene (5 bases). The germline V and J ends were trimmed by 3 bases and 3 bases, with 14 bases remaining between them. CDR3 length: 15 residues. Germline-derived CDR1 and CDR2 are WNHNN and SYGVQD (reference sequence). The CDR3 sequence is CASSDGGSTDTEAFF. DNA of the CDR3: TGCGCCAGCAGTGATGGGGGTTCGACGGACACTGAAGCTTTCTTT.

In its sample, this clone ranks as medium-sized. The CDR3 loop is CASSSRDTQYF. The CDR3, as DNA: TGTGCCAGCAGCTCCAGAGATACGCAGTATTTT. J is TRBJ2-3 and V is TRBV7-8; no definite D call. Trimming removed 4 bases from V and 5 bases from J, with 4 bases in between. Looked up from germline, CDR1 is SGHVS and CDR2 is FQNEAQ. The length of the CDR3 is 11 residues.

The CDR3 protein is CASSRQGGLSYEQYF. CDR3 DNA: TGTGCCAGCAGCCGTCAAGGCGGGCTCTCCTACGAGCAGTACTTC. The chain links TRBV7-2 to TRBJ2-7, with D tentatively TRBD2 (5 bases). This CDR3 is 15 amino acids long. V lost 5 bases, J lost 0 bases, and 14 bases lay in between. Germline V lookup: CDR1 SGHTA, CDR2 FQGNSA.

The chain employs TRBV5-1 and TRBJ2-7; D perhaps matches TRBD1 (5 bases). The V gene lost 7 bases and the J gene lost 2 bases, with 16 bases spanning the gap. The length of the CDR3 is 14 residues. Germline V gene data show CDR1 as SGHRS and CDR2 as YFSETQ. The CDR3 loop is CASRKTEIPYEQYF. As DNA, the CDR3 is TGCGCCAGCCGAAAGACAGAGATACCCTACGAGCAGTACTTC. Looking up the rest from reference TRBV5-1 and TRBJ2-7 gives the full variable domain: KAGVTQTPRYLIKTRGQQVTLSCSPISGHRSVSWYQQTPGQGLQFLFEYFSETQRNKGNFPGRFSGRQFSNSRSEMNVSTLELGDSALYLCASRKTEIPYEQYFGPGTRLTVT.

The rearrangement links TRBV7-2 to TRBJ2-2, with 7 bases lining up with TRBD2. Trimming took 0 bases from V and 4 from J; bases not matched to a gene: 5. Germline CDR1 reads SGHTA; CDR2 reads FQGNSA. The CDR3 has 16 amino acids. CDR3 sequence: CASSLARGRPTGELFF. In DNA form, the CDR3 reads TGTGCCAGCAGCTTAGCGCGCGGGAGACCCACCGGGGAGCTGTTTTTT. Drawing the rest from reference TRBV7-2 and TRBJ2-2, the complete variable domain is GAGVSQSPSNKVTEKGKDVELRCDPISGHTALYWYRQSLGQGLEFLIYFQGNSAPDKSGLPSDRFSAERTGGSVSTLTIQRTQQEDSAVYLCASSLARGRPTGELFFGEGSRLTVL.

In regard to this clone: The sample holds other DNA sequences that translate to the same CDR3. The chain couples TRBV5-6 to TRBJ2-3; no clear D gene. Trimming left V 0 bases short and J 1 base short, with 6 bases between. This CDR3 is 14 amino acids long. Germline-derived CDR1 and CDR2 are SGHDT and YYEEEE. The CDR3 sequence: CASSLGARTDTQYF. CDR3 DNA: TGTGCCAGCAGCTTGGGAGCCCGCACAGATACGCAGTATTTT.